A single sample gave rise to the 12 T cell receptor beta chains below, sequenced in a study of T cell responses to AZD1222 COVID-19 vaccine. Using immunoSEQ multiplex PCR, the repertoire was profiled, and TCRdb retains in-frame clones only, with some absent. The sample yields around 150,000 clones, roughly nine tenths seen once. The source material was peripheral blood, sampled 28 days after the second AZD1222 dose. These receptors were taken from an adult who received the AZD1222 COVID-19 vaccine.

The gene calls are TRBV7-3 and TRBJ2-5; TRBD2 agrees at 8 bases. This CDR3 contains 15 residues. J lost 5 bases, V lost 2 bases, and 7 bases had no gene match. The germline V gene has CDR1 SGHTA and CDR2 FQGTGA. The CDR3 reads CASSLDGGAEETQYF. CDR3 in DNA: TGTGCCAGCAGCTTAGACGGGGGGGCCGAGGAGACCCAGTACTTC.

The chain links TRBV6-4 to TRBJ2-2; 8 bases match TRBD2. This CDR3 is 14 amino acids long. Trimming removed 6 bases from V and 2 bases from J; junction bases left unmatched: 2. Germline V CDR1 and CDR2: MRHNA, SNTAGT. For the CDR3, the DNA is TGTGCCAGCAGACTAGCGGAAAACACCGGGGAGCTGTTTTTT. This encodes CASRLAENTGELFF.

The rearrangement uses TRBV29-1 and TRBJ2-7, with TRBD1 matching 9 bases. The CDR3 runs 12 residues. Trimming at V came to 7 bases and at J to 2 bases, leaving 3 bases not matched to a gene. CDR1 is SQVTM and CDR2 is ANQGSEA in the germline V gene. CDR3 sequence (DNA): TGCAGCGGGGGACAGGGAACCTACGAGCAGTACTTC. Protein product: CSGGQGTYEQYF.

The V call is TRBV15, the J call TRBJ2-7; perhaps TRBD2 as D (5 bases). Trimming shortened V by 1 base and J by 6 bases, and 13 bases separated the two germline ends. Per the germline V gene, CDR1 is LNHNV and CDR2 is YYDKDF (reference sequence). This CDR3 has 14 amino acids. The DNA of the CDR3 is TGTGCCACCAGCAGAGCTAGCAGTGCGAGCGAGCAGTACTTC. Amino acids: CATSRASSASEQYF.

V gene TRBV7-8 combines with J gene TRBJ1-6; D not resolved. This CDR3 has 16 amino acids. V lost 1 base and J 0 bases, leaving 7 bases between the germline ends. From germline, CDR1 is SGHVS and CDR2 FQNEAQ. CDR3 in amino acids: CASSLVRSSYNSPLHF. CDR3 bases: TGTGCCAGCAGCTTAGTGCGGAGCTCCTATAATTCACCCCTCCACTTT.

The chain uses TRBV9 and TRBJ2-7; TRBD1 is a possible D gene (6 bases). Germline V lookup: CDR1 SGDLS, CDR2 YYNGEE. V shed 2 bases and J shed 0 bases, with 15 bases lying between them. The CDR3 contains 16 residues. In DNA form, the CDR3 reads TGTGCCAGCAGCGTCAACGAACAGGGCCCCTCCTACGAGCAGTACTTC. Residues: CASSVNEQGPSYEQYF.

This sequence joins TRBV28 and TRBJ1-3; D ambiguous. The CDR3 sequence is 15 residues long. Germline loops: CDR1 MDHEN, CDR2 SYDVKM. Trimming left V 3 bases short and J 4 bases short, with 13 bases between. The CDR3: CASSFFGRSGNTIYF. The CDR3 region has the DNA TGTGCCAGCAGTTTTTTTGGGCGTTCAGGAAACACCATATATTTT.

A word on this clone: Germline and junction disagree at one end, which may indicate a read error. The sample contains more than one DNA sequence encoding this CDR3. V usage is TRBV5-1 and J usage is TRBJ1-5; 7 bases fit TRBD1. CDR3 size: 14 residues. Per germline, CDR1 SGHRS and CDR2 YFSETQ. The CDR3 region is CASSLGAGGQPQHF. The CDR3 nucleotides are TGTGCCAGCAGCTTGGGGGCAGGGGGTCAGCCCCAGCATTTT.

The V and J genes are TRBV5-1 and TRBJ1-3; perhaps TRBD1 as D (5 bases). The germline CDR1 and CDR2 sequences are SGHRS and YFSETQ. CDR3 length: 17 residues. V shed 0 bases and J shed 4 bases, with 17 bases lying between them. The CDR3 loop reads CASSLGPSGTGGNTIYF. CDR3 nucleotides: TGCGCCAGCAGCTTGGGTCCCTCGGGGACGGGAGGAAACACCATATATTTT.

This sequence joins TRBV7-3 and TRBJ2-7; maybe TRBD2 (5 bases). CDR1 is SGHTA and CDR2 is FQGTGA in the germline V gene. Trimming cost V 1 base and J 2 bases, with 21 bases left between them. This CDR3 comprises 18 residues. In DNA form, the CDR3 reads TGTGCCAGCAGCTTAAATATGGAAGCGGTTCCAGCACCCTACGAGCAGTACTTC. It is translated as CASSLNMEAVPAPYEQYF.

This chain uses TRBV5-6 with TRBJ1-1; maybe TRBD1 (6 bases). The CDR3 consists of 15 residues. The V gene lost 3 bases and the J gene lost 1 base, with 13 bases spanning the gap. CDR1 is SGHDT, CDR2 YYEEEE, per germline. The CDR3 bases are TGTGCCAGCAGCTCAAACAGGGCTTCGAACACTGAAGCTTTCTTT. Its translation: CASSSNRASNTEAFF. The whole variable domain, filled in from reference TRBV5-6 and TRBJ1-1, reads DAGVTQSPTHLIKTRGQQVTLRCSPKSGHDTVSWYQQALGQGPQFIFQYYEEEERQRGNFPDRFSGHQFPNYSSELNVNALLLGDSALYLCASSSNRASNTEAFFGQGTRLTVV.

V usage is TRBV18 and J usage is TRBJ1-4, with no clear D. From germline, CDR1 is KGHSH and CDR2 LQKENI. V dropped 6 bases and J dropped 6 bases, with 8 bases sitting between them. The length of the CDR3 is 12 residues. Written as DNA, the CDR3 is TGTGCCAGCTCGGCAACCCATGAAAAACTGTTTTTT. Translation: CASSATHEKLFF.